These 19 T cell receptor beta chains were all obtained from the same sample, sequenced in a study of blood T cell repertoires in COVID-19. Assay: immunoSEQ multiplex PCR; the TCRdb copy retains only in-frame clones and omits some. The repertoire holds approximately 110,000 clones, approximately 62% seen once, with around 6.3% in the top ten. Sequencing was performed on peripheral blood. The source is a man of 80 years or more with acute or convalescent COVID-19.

The chain uses TRBV27 and TRBJ2-7; 15 positions match TRBD2. The germline CDR1 and CDR2 sequences are MNHEY and SMNVEV (reference sequence). The CDR3 totals 15 residues. The V gene end was trimmed by 5 bases and the J gene end by 4 bases; junction bases not matched to a gene: 3. CDR3 amino acids: CASSGTSGRFYEQYF. The CDR3 nucleotides are TGTGCCAGCAGTGGGACTAGCGGGAGGTTTTACGAGCAGTACTTC.

This clone occurred once. The chain is built from TRBV11-3 and TRBJ2-3, with TRBD2 matching 12 bases. Trimming cost V 3 bases and J 2 bases; bases outside gene matches: 9. The CDR3 loop spans 18 amino acids. Germline-derived CDR1 and CDR2 are SGHNT and YENEEA. The DNA for the CDR3 is TGTGCCAGCAGCTTTGGCCTAGCGGGAGGGAAGACCACAGATACGCAGTATTTT. Protein sequence: CASSFGLAGGKTTDTQYF. Based on the CDR3 plus reference TRBV11-3 and TRBJ2-3, the full variable domain is EAGVVQSPRYKIIEKKQPVAFWCNPISGHNTLYWYLQNLGQGPELLIRYENEEAVDDSQLPKDRFSAERLKGVDSTLKIQPAELGDSAVYLCASSFGLAGGKTTDTQYFGPGTRLTVL.

The chain has TRBV6-2 or TRBV6-3 and TRBJ1-6, with D maybe TRBD1 (5 bases). Germline values: CDR1 MNHEY, CDR2 SVGEGT. Trimming removed 4 bases from V and 9 bases from J, with 10 bases in between. This CDR3 is 13 amino acids long. CDR3 in amino acids: CASSSYRSSPLHF. The CDR3 coding sequence is TGTGCCAGCAGTTCTTACAGGAGTTCACCCCTCCACTTT.

This chain uses TRBV7-2 with TRBJ2-7, with a tentative D call TRBD2 (6 bases). The CDR3 loop spans 15 amino acids. Germline CDR1 SGHTA, CDR2 FQGNSA. Trimming took 3 bases from V and 7 from J, leaving 19 bases between them. The chain's CDR3 is CASSFRGGRAGEQYF. The CDR3 bases are TGTGCCAGCAGCTTTCGCGGTGGGAGAGCGGGTGAGCAGTACTTC. Full variable domain (rest looked up from reference TRBV7-2 and TRBJ2-7): GAGVSQSPSNKVTEKGKDVELRCDPISGHTALYWYRQSLGQGLEFLIYFQGNSAPDKSGLPSDRFSAERTGGSVSTLTIQRTQQEDSAVYLCASSFRGGRAGEQYFGPGTRLTVT.

There are many counts of this clone. This rearrangement joins TRBV6-2 or TRBV6-3 to TRBJ2-5, with 7 bases fitting TRBD2. Germline V gene sequence: CDR1 MNHEY, CDR2 SVGEGT. The J segment lost 4 bases and the V segment lost 2 bases, leaving 10 bases of the junction unmatched. The CDR3 runs 16 residues. As DNA, the CDR3 is TGTGCCAGCAGTTACAGCGGGACCGTAAGGGGAGAGACCCAGTACTTC. Protein sequence: CASSYSGTVRGETQYF.

The V and J genes are TRBV3-1 (or the pseudogene TRBV3-2) and TRBJ1-4, with 8 bases fitting TRBD1. CDR1 is LGHDT and CDR2 is YNNKEL in the germline V gene (reference sequence). The J segment lost 10 bases and the V segment lost 3 bases, leaving 7 bases of the junction unmatched. The CDR3 is made up of 14 amino acids. CDR3 in DNA: TGTGCCAGCAGCCAGCAGAGCGACAGGGGAAAACTGTTTTTT. It specifies CASSQQSDRGKLFF.

The table lists this clone with a few counts. The genes are TRBV6-5 and TRBJ1-3, with a possible D match to TRBD1 (6 bases). The V end was cut by 5 bases, the J end by 2 bases, with 13 bases between. CDR3 length: 15 residues. Germline V gene lookup returns CDR1 MNHEY and CDR2 SVGAGI. In DNA form, the CDR3 reads TGTGCCAGCAGTATTACAGGGCTCCCTGGAAACACCATATATTTT. Translated: CASSITGLPGNTIYF.

The rearrangement joins TRBV19 to TRBJ2-7, with D maybe TRBD1 (6 bases). The germline gives CDR1 LNHDA, CDR2 SQIVND (reference sequence). V gave up 7 bases and J gave up 0 bases, with 13 bases separating them. The CDR3 is 14 residues long. In DNA, the CDR3 is TGTGCCAGTAAAGGGGGACCAGACTCCTACGAGCAGTACTTC. Translated, it gives CASKGGPDSYEQYF.

The rearrangement joins TRBV28 to TRBJ1-4; D unresolved. CDR3 length equals 14 residues. Germline lookup yields CDR1 MDHEN and CDR2 SYDVKM. V was cut by 4 bases and J by 2 bases, with 8 bases left in between. CDR3 amino acids: CASSYGETNEKLFF. The CDR3 DNA reads as TGTGCCAGCAGTTACGGGGAGACTAATGAAAAACTGTTTTTT.

This clone was seen more than once but under ten times. The CDR3 region is CASSNLRGLAGTNEQFF. DNA of the CDR3: TGTGCCAGCAGCAATTTAAGAGGCCTAGCGGGAACCAATGAGCAGTTCTTC. The V call is TRBV28, the J call TRBJ2-1; the match to TRBD2 covers 9 bases. Trimming at V came to 6 bases and at J to 6 bases, leaving 15 bases not matched to a gene. Looked up from germline, CDR1 is MDHEN and CDR2 is SYDVKM. The CDR3 totals 17 residues.

CDR3 bases: TGTGCCAGCTCACAGGCCCCCCGGGATGAGCAGTTCTTC. Its translation is CASSQAPRDEQFF. This chain uses TRBV18 with TRBJ2-1; D remains ambiguous. The V end was cut by 4 bases, the J end by 8 bases, with 12 bases between. Germline assignment: CDR1 KGHSH and CDR2 LQKENI. The CDR3 is 13 residues long.

V usage is TRBV6-5 and J usage is TRBJ1-6, with 7 positions matching TRBD1. The V segment lost 2 bases and the J segment 10 bases; nucleotides outside the gene matches: 5. This CDR3 spans 14 amino acids. Germline lookup yields CDR1 MNHEY and CDR2 SVGAGI. The CDR3 loop reads CASSYGQGGSPLHF. DNA for the CDR3: TGTGCCAGCAGTTACGGGCAGGGGGGATCACCCCTCCACTTT.

CDR3: CASSWRDRPYEQYF. In DNA, the CDR3 is TGTGCCAGCAGTTGGCGGGACAGACCCTACGAGCAGTACTTC. The rearrangement joins TRBV28 to TRBJ2-7; weak D call: TRBD1 (7 bases). Germline CDR1 MDHEN, CDR2 SYDVKM. V gave up 4 bases and J gave up 2 bases, with 12 bases separating them. The CDR3 runs to 14 residues.

This sequence joins TRBV14 and TRBJ2-3, with TRBD2 matching over 10 bases. In germline, CDR1 is SGHDN, CDR2 FVKESK. CDR3 length: 17 residues. Trimming removed 4 bases from V and 2 bases from J; junction bases left unmatched: 9. CDR3 loop: CASSRYVAGGSTDTQYF. The CDR3 DNA follows: TGTGCCAGCAGCCGTTATGTAGCGGGAGGATCCACAGATACGCAGTATTTT. The variable domain in full, completed from reference TRBV14 and TRBJ2-3, reads EAGVTQFPSHSVIEKGQTVTLRCDPISGHDNLYWYRRVMGKEIKFLLHFVKESKQDESGMPNNRFLAERTGGTYSTLKVQPAELEDSGVYFCASSRYVAGGSTDTQYFGPGTRLTVL.

This clone appeared a few times. The J gene is TRBJ1-3, the V gene TRBV2; D unclear. The germline V gene has CDR1 SNHLY and CDR2 FYNNEI. The CDR3 loop spans 15 amino acids. V was trimmed by 6 bases and J by 0 bases, leaving 12 bases between them. The CDR3 protein is CASRKYTSSGNTIYF. The CDR3 DNA follows: TGTGCCAGCAGAAAATACACCTCCTCTGGAAACACCATATATTTT. Full variable domain (rest looked up from reference TRBV2 and TRBJ1-3): EPEVTQTPSHQVTQMGQEVILRCVPISNHLYFYWYRQILGQKVEFLVSFYNNEISEKSEIFDDQFSVERPDGSNFTLKIRSTKLEDSAMYFCASRKYTSSGNTIYFGEGSWLTVV.

This clone was seen once. The J gene is TRBJ1-1, the V gene TRBV19; a weak D match, TRBD1 (6 bases). V dropped 7 bases and J dropped 4 bases, with 13 bases sitting between them. This CDR3 has 13 residues. Per germline, CDR1 LNHDA and CDR2 SQIVND (reference sequence). CDR3 sequence reads: CASIEGEGTEAFF. The CDR3 DNA is TGTGCCAGTATCGAGGGGGAAGGCACTGAAGCTTTCTTT.

In its sample, this clone was seen a few times. CDR3 amino acids: CASSSAGTSGRGIVDEQFF. DNA of the CDR3: TGTGCCAGCAGTTCGGCAGGGACTAGCGGGAGAGGAATTGTCGATGAGCAGTTCTTC. The rearrangement uses TRBV6-2 or TRBV6-3 and TRBJ2-1; 14 bases are a match to TRBD2. Germline V lookup: CDR1 MNHEY, CDR2 SVGEGT. The ends lost 4 bases at V and 8 bases at J; junction bases unmatched: 16. There are 19 residues in the CDR3.

This clone has a single count. The rearrangement joins TRBV14 to TRBJ1-6, with TRBD1 identical over 9 bases. After removal of 4 bases from V and 1 base from J, the junction contained 11 bases not matched to a gene. Germline V gives CDR1 SGHDN, CDR2 FVKESK. There are 19 residues in the CDR3. The CDR3 region is CASSPDRGGYGSYNSPLHF. The DNA for the CDR3 is TGTGCCAGCAGCCCGGACAGGGGTGGGTATGGGTCCTATAATTCACCCCTCCACTTT.

The CDR3 DNA follows: TGTGCCAGCAGCCACCGACTAGCGGGAGGACACGAGCAGTACTTC. Translation gives CASSHRLAGGHEQYF. J is TRBJ2-7 and V is TRBV3-1 (or the pseudogene TRBV3-2), with TRBD2 matching 13 bases. The CDR3 runs to 15 residues. The junction had 4 bases not matched to a gene; V was cut back by 3 bases and J by 5 bases. Germline V lookup: CDR1 LGHDT, CDR2 YNNKEL (reference sequence).